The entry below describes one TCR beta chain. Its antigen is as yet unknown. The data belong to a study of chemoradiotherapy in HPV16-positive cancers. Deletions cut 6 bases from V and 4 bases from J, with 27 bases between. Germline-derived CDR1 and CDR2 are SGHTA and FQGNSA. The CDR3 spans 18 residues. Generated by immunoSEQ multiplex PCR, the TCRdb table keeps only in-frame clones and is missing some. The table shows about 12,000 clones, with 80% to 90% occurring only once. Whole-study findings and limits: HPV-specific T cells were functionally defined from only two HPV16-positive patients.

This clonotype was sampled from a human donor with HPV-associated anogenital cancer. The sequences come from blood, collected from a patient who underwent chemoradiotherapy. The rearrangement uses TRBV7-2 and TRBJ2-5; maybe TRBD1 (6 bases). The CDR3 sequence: CASRARVPHRAPGETQYF. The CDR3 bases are TGTGCCAGCAGAGCTAGGGTGCCTCACAGGGCCCCGGGAGAGACCCAGTACTTC.